This T cell receptor (beta chain) was recovered during a study of CD8 T cell repertoires and HIV-1 epitope variants. Germline CDR1 and CDR2: MNHEY and SVGAGI. This CDR3 spans 15 amino acids. The table came from immunoSEQ multiplex PCR; TCRdb's copy has only in-frame clones and leaves some out. The sample includes about 4,800 clones, roughly 67% of them seen just once. As for this clone: Its cognate antigen is unknown. The junction does not match germline at one end; this may be a read error.

Input material: cultured CD8+ T cells derived from PBMCs. This TCR derives from a male donor with HIV. This chain connects TRBV6-5 to TRBJ1-1, with D unresolved. CDR3 sequence (DNA): TGTGCCAGCAGTTGGACCTTCGCCTTGAACGCTGAAGCTTTCTTT. It yields the protein CASSWTFALNAEAFF.